This TCR beta chain was obtained from a study of T cell responses to AZD1222 COVID-19 vaccine. Sequencing used immunoSEQ multiplex PCR; TCRdb keeps in-frame clones, though not all of them. The sample carries 150,000 to 180,000 clones, roughly 90% recorded once. The sample in question was peripheral blood, obtained on day 0 of AZD1222 vaccination. The clonotype comes from an adult in good health.

CDR3 DNA sequence: TGTGCCAGCAGCCCTGCCCTCATCCTAGCCAAAAACATTCAGTACTTC. Its translation is CASSPALILAKNIQYF. The rearrangement links TRBV3-1 (or the pseudogene TRBV3-2) to TRBJ2-4; no clear D gene. Germline loops: CDR1 LGHDT, CDR2 YNNKEL (reference sequence). V lost 4 bases, J lost 0 bases, and 13 bases lay in between. The CDR3 runs to 16 residues.